This TCR beta chain was captured in a study of cytomegalovirus exposure and HLA in healthy donors. Study-wide findings and caveats: It was reported that the classifier diagnosed cytomegalovirus status with high specificity and sensitivity in both the original and validation cohorts. CMV antigen specificity of a few CMV-associated chains was confirmed in vitro. Later genetic work tied a missense DCLRE1C variant to beta-chain V and J trimming.

Donors sampled were nominally healthy, though unrecorded immune exposures were likely. 60 Vbeta and 13 Jbeta primers were used in PCR. Measured with immunoSEQ multiplex PCR; TCRdb has only the in-frame clones, and not every one. This sample has 95,000 to 150,000 clones; 80% occur once, and the top ten carry less than 0.25%. The CDR3 covers 14 residues. Germline V gene data show CDR1 as LGHNA and CDR2 as YNFKEQ. V shed 1 base and J shed 5 bases, with 12 bases lying between them. This clone has only one observation. Antigen unknown. The V call is TRBV4-2, the J call TRBJ2-7, with D perhaps TRBD1 (5 bases). Sequencing was carried out using PBMCs. The receptor's source is a man aged 45-60 years in good health and CMV-seronegative. The CDR3 DNA sequence: TGTGCCAGCAGCCAAGCCGGGCAGGGTGACGAGCAGTACTTC. It is translated as CASSQAGQGDEQYF.